Each of the 9 T cell receptor beta chains below was sequenced from the same sample in a study of identical twins. TCRdb reprocessed the 5' RACE reads via MiXCR and lists one record per CDR3 protein. The sample has 350,000 to 500,000 distinct CDR3 sequences; about a fifth are singletons. The material sequenced was naive T cells sorted from blood. These receptors were taken from a man aged 45 to 65 in good health.

In its sample, this clonotype was seen many times. CDR3 bases: TGTGCCAGCAGCCAAGAGTTCGGAAATTCACCCCTCCACTTT. This encodes CASSQEFGNSPLHF. V is TRBV3-1 and J is TRBJ1-6; D unclear. V lost 0 bases and J lost 7, with 7 bases in between. The CDR3 has 14 residues. The germline V gene encodes CDR1 LGHDT and CDR2 YNNKEL (reference sequence).

The J gene is TRBJ1-1, the V gene TRBV20-1, with D possibly TRBD1 on 5 matching bases. The V and J ends lost 3 bases and 5 bases respectively, with 13 bases between them. Germline V gene data show CDR1 as DFQATT and CDR2 as SNEGSKA (reference sequence). The CDR3 covers 13 residues. Here the CDR3 reads CSARGGMWTEAFF. CDR3 in DNA: TGCAGTGCTAGGGGGGGTATGTGGACTGAAGCTTTCTTT.

This clonotype was observed a handful of times. The chain joins TRBV7-9 to TRBJ2-3; 8 positions match TRBD2. Germline CDR1 and CDR2: SEHNR and FQNEAQ (reference sequence). With 3 bases clipped from V and 2 bases from J, the junction kept 1 base outside the gene matches. This CDR3 spans 14 amino acids. The CDR3: CASSFGLATDTQYF. As DNA, the CDR3 is TGTGCCAGCAGCTTCGGACTAGCCACAGATACGCAGTATTTT.

This sequence joins TRBV18 and TRBJ2-3; either TRBD1 or TRBD2 may supply D (5 bases each). The V and J ends lost 8 bases and 8 bases respectively, with 14 bases between them. CDR1 and CDR2 from the germline V gene are KGHSH and LQKENI. This CDR3 region has 12 residues. CDR3 in DNA: TGTGCCAGCACGACGGGGCACGGTACGCAGTATTTT. As protein: CASTTGHGTQYF.

This clonotype was observed once. CDR3 DNA: TGTGCCAGCAGTAACGGACAGGTGAGCTCCTACAATGAGCAGTTCTTC. It codes for CASSNGQVSSYNEQFF. The chain links TRBV28 to TRBJ2-1; 7 nucleotides match TRBD1. Germline-derived CDR1 and CDR2 are MDHEN and SYDVKM. The CDR3 consists of 16 residues. Trimming took 5 bases from V and 0 from J; bases not matched to a gene: 7.

This clonotype was detected a few times. This chain uses TRBV6-5 with TRBJ1-4, with a possible D match to TRBD1 (5 bases). Germline CDR1 and CDR2: MNHEY and SVGAGI. The V end lost 2 bases, the J end lost 8 bases, and 9 bases lay between the germline ends. This CDR3 contains 13 residues. The CDR3 here is CASSYQGEEKLFF. CDR3 nucleotides: TGTGCCAGCAGTTACCAGGGAGAGGAAAAACTGTTTTTT.

Only a few counts were recorded for this clonotype. The J gene is TRBJ2-3, the V gene TRBV2, with D perhaps TRBD2 (6 bases). V gave up 6 bases and J gave up 1 base, with 23 bases separating them. Germline values: CDR1 SNHLY, CDR2 FYNNEI. This CDR3 is built from 18 residues. The CDR3 spells CASSASLTSLLRTDTQYF. CDR3 coding DNA: TGTGCCAGCAGCGCATCACTTACTAGCCTTCTCCGCACAGATACGCAGTATTTT.

The CDR3 DNA follows: TGTGCCAGCAGTTTACAGGGTCCATATCAGCCCCAGCATTTT. This codes for CASSLQGPYQPQHF. The V gene is TRBV6-5, the J gene TRBJ1-5; TRBD1 might be the D (6 bases). Trimming took 4 bases from V and 5 from J, leaving 12 bases between them. The V gene's germline CDR1 is MNHEY and CDR2 SVGAGI. This CDR3 has 14 residues.

CDR3 DNA: TGTGCCAGCAGAAGCGGGGCAGGGGGCGAAAATGAGCAGTTCTTC. It translates to CASRSGAGGENEQFF. This chain links TRBV6-4 with TRBJ2-1; possibly TRBD1 for D (8 bases). CDR3 length: 15 residues. Germline values: CDR1 MRHNA, CDR2 SNTAGT. The ends were cut back, 6 bases at V and 7 bases at J, with 19 bases in the middle.